This T cell receptor (beta chain) was found in a study of blood T cell repertoires in COVID-19. Trimming took 5 bases from V and 6 from J; bases not matched to a gene: 8. CDR3 length equals 14 residues. The germline gives CDR1 SGHDT, CDR2 YYEEEE. Per the authors' pipeline: Reference gene primer amplification in the assay estimated nucleated cell counts. Assay: immunoSEQ multiplex PCR; the TCRdb copy retains only in-frame clones and omits some. V and J calls and clone size are given by that table; D and trimming were obtained from the DNA. The table includes fewer than 250,000 clones, roughly four fifths detected once. It was within 2 weeks before study entry that exposed participants met a COVID-19 case.

The chain carries TRBV5-6 and TRBJ2-4, with 7 bases matching TRBD2. This sequence was found in a woman aged 40 to 50 who had been exposed to COVID-19. The specimen sequenced was PBMCs or T cells enriched from blood (not recorded which). The CDR3, as DNA: TGTGCCAGCAGGCTACACCGCGGGGGAAACATTCAGTACTTC. Translating it yields CASRLHRGGNIQYF.